The present T cell receptor beta chain was sequenced within a study of blood T cell repertoires in COVID-19. Study details: Spain, Italy and the United States supplied samples that represented acute and convalescent COVID-19. From T cells, B-cell-depleted T cells, or PBMCs came the material, which was cDNA or gDNA.

This CDR3 contains 17 residues. The germline V gene has CDR1 LGHNA and CDR2 YSLEER. Trimming removed 4 bases at V and 1 base at J, with 19 bases between. Per the original data handling: Amplification of reference gene primers provided the estimated nucleated cell counts. Profiled with immunoSEQ multiplex PCR; TCRdb holds only in-frame clones, not every one. The D gene and trimming were derived from the DNA, and the V and J assignments and clone size from that table. The sample has roughly 120,000 clones; approximately 90% are singletons. Material for sequencing was peripheral blood. V usage is TRBV4-3 and J usage is TRBJ1-1; TRBD1 is a possible D gene (6 bases). This TCR derives from a human donor with active COVID-19. The donor label of this sample is uncertain. As DNA, the CDR3 is TGCGCCAGCAGCCGGGAACCTGGAGGGGGGGCGAACACTGAAGCTTTCTTT. As protein: CASSREPGGGANTEAFF.